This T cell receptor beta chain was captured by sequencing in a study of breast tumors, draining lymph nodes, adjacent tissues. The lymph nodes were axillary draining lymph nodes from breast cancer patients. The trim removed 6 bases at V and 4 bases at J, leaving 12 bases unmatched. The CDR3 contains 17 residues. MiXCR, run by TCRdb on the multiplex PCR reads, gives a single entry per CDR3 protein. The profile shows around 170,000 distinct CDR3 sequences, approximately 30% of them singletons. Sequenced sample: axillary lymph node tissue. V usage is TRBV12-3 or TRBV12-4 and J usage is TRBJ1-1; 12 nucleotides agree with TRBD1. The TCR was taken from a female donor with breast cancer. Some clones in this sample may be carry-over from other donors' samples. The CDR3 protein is CASSLTGTGGRGTEAFF. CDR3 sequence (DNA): TGTGCCAGCAGCCTTACCGGGACAGGGGGCAGGGGCACTGAAGCTTTCTTT.